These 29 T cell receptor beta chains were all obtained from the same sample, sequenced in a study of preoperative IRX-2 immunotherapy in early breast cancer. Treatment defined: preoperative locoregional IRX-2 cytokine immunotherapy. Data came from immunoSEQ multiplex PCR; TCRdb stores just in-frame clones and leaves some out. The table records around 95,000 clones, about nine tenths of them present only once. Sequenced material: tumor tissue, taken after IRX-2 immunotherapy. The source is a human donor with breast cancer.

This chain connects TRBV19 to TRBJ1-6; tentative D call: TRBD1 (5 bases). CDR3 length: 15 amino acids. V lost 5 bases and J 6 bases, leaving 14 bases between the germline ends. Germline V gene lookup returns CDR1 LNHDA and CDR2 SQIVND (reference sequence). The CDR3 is CASSARGVPNSPLHF. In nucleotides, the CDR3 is TGTGCCAGTAGTGCTCGGGGGGTTCCTAATTCACCCCTCCACTTT.

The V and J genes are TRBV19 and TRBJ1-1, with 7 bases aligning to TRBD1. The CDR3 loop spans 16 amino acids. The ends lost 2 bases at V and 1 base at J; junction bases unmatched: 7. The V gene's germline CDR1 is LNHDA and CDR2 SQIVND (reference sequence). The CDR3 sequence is CASSILRQGGNTEAFF. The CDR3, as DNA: TGTGCCAGTAGTATACTCCGACAGGGAGGGAACACTGAAGCTTTCTTT.

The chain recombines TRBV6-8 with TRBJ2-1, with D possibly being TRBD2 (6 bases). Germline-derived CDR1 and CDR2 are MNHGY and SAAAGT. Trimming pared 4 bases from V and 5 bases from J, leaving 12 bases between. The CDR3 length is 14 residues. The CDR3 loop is CASSLEEGDNEQFF. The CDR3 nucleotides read TGTGCCAGCAGTTTAGAGGAGGGTGACAATGAGCAGTTCTTC.

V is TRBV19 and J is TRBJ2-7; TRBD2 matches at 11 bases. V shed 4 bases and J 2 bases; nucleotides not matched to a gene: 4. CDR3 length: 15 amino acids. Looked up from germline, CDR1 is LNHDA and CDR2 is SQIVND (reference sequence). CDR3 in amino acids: CASSTSLAGAYEQYF. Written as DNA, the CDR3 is TGTGCCAGTAGTACATCACTAGCGGGGGCCTACGAGCAGTACTTC.

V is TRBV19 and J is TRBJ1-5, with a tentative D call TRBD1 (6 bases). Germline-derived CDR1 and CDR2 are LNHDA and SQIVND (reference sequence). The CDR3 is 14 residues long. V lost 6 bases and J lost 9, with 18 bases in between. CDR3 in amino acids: CASRADSPWAPQHF. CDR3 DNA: TGTGCCAGTAGGGCGGACAGTCCGTGGGCGCCCCAGCATTTT. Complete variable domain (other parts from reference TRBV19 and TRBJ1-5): DGGITQSPKYLFRKEGQNVTLSCEQNLNHDAMYWYRQDPGQGLRLIYYSQIVNDFQKGDIAEGYSVSREKKESFPLTVTSAQKNPTAFYLCASRADSPWAPQHFGDGTRLSIL.

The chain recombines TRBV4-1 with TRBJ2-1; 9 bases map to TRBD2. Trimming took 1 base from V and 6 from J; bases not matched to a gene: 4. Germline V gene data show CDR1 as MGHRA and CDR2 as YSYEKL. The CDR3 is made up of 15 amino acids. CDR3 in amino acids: CASSQGTSASNEQFF. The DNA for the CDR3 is TGCGCCAGCAGCCAAGGGACTAGCGCGAGCAATGAGCAGTTCTTC.

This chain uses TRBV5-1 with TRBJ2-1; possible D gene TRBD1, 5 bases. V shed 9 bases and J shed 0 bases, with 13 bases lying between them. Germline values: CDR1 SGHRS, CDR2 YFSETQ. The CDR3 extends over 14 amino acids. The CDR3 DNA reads TGCGCCACGGCTTCAGGGATCTCCTACAATGAGCAGTTCTTC. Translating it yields CATASGISYNEQFF.

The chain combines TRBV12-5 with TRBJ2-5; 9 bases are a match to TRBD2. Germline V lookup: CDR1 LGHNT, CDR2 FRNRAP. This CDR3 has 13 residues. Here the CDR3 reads CASLAGKVETQYF. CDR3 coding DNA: TGTGCCAGTCTAGCGGGAAAAGTGGAGACCCAGTACTTC.

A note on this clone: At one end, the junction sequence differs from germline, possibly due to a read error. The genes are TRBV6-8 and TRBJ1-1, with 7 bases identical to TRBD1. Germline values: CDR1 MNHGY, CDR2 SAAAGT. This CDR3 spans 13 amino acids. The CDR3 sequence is CASSYPQGPEDFF. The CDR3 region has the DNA TGTGCCAGCAGTTACCCACAGGGGCCCGAAGATTTCTTT.

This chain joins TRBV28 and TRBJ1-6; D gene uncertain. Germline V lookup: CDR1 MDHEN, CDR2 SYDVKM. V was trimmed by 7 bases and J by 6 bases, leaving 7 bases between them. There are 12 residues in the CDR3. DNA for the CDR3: TGTGCCAGCACGACGAGTAATTCACCCCTCCACTTT. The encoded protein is CASTTSNSPLHF.

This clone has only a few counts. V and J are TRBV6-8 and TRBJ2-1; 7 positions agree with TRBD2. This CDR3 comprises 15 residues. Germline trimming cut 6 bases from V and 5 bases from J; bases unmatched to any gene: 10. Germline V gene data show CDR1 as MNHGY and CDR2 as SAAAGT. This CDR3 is CASSVGLEPNNEQFF. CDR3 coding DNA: TGTGCCAGCAGCGTAGGACTAGAGCCTAACAATGAGCAGTTCTTC.

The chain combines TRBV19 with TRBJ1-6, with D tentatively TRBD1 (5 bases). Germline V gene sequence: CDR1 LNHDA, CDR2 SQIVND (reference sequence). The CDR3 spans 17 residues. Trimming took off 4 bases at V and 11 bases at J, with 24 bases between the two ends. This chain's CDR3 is CASSTRSGTQLGAPLHF. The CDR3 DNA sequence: TGTGCCAGTAGTACACGATCCGGGACTCAACTTGGGGCACCCCTCCACTTT.

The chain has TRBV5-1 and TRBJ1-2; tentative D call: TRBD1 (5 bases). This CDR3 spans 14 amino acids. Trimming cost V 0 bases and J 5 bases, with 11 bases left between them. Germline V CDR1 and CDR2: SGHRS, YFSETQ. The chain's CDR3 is CASSLEAGGYGYTF. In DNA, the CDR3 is TGCGCCAGCAGCTTGGAGGCCGGGGGTTATGGCTACACCTTC.

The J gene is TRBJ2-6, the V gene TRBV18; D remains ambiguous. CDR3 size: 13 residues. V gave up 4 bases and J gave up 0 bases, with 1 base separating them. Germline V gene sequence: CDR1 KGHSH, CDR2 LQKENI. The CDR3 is CASSLSGANVLTF. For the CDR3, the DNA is TGTGCCAGCTCACTCTCTGGGGCCAACGTCCTGACTTTC.

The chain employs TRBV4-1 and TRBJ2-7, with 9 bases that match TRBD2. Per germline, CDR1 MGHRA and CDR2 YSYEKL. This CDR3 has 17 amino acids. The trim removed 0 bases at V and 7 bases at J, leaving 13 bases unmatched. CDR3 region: CASSQDGPSGAMREQYF. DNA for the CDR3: TGCGCCAGCAGCCAAGATGGGCCTAGCGGGGCGATGAGGGAGCAGTACTTC.

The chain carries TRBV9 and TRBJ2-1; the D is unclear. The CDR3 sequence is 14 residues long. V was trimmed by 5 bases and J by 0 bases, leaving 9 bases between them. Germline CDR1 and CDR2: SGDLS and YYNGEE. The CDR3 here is CASSEFSSYNEQFF. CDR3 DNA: TGTGCCAGCAGTGAATTTAGCTCCTACAATGAGCAGTTCTTC.

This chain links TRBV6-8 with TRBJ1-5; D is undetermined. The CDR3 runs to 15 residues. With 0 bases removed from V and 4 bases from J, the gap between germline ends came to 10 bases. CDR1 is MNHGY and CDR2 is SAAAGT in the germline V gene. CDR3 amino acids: CASSYSKAGNQPQHF. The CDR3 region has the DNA TGTGCCAGCAGTTACTCGAAGGCGGGAAATCAGCCCCAGCATTTT.

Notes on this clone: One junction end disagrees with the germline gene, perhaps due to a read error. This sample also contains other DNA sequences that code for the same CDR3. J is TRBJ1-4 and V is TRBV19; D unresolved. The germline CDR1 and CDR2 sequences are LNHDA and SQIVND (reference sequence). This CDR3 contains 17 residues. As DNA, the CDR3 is TGTGCCAGCAATTCCGGCCCTAAGATGAGGGTTAATGAAAAATTGTTTTTT. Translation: CASNSGPKMRVNEKLFF.

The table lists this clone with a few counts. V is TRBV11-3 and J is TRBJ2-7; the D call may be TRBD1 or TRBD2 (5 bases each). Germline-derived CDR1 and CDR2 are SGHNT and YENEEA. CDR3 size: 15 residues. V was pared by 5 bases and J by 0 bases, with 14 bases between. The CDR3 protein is CASSRRTGLSYEQYF. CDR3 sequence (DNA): TGTGCCAGCAGCCGAAGGACGGGGCTCTCCTACGAGCAGTACTTC.

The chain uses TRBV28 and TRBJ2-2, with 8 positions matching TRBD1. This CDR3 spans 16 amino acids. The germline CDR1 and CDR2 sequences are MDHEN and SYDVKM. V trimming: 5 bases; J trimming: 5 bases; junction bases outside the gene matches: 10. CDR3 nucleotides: TGTGCCAGCAGTCTCACTATAGGACAGGGAACCGGGGAGCTGTTTTTT. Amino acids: CASSLTIGQGTGELFF. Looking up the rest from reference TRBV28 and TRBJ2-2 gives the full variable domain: DVKVTQSSRYLVKRTGEKVFLECVQDMDHENMFWYRQDPGLGLRLIYFSYDVKMKEKGDIPEGYSVSREKKERFSLILESASTNQTSMYLCASSLTIGQGTGELFFGEGSRLTVL.

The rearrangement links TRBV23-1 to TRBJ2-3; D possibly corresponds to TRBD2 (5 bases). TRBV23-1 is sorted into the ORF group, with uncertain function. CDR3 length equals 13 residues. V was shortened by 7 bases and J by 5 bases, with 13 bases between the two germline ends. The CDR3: CASISPAGDTQYF. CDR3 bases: TGCGCCAGCATCTCTCCTGCGGGAGATACGCAGTATTTT.

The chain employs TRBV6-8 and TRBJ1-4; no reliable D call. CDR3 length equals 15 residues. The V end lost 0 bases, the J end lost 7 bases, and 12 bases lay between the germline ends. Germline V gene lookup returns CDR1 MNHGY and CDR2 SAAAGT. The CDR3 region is CASSYSRSLGEKLFF. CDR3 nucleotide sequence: TGTGCCAGCAGTTACTCGCGGAGTTTGGGTGAAAAACTGTTTTTT.

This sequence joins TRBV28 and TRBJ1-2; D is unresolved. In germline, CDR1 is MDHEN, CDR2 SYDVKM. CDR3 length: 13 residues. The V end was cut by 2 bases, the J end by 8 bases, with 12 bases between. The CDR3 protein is CASSLIEGDGYTF. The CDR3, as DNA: TGTGCCAGCAGTTTAATCGAGGGCGACGGCTACACCTTC.

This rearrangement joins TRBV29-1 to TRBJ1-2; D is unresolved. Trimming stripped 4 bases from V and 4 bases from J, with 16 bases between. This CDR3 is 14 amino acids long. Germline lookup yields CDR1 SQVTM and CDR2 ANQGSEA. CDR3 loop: CSVGSIGGSYGYTF. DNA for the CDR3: TGCAGCGTTGGATCCATTGGAGGGTCCTATGGCTACACCTTC.

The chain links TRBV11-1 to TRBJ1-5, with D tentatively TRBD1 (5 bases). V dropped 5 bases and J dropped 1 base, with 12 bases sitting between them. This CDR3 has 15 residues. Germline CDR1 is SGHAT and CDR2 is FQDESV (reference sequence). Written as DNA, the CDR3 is TGTGCCAGCAGCCCTCGTGGGGGGAGCAATCAGCCCCAGCATTTT. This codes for CASSPRGGSNQPQHF.

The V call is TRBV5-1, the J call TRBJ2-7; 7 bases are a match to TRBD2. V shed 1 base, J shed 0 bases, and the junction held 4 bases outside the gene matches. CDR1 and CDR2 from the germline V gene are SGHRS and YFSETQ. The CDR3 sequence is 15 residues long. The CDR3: CASSLRGDSSYEQYF. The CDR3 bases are TGCGCCAGCAGCTTGCGGGGGGATAGCTCCTACGAGCAGTACTTC.

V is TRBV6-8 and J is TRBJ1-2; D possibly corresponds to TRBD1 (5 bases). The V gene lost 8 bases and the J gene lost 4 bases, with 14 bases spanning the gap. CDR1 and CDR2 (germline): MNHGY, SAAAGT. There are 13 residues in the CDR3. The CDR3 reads CASGDRDRYGYTF. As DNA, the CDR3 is TGTGCCAGCGGGGACCGGGACCGCTATGGCTACACCTTC.

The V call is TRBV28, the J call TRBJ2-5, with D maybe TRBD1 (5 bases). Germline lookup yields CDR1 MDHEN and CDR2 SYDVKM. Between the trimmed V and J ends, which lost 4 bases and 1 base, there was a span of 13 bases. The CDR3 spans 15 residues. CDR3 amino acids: CASSSTETVQETQYF. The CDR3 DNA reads TGTGCCAGCAGTTCCACCGAGACAGTCCAAGAGACCCAGTACTTC.

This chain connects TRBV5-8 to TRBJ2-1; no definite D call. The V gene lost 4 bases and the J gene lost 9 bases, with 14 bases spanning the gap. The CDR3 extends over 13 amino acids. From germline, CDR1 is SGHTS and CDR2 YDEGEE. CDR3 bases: TGTGCCAGCAGCCCGCGAGACAAGGGTGAGCAGTTCTTC. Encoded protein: CASSPRDKGEQFF.